The entry that follows covers one TCR beta chain sequence. Its antigen is not known. The CDR3 length is 16 residues. Germline V gives CDR1 MNHEY, CDR2 SMNVEV (reference sequence). V was pared by 2 bases and J by 2 bases, with 5 bases of the junction left unmatched. These data belong to a study of response to subunit inactivated influenza vaccine. Broader study findings: Authors suggested each seasonal influenza vaccination recruits few new T cells.

Via MiXCR, TCRdb re-called the RT-PCR reads, giving one row per CDR3 protein. The sample lists about 700,000 distinct CDR3 sequences, less than 15% seen once, with 7.6% in the top ten. V is TRBV27 and J is TRBJ2-1, with 8 bases identical to TRBD2. The clonotype comes from a man aged 45-65 years who received an inactivated influenza vaccine. The source was PBMCs from blood, collected roughly 2 weeks before vaccination. The CDR3 region is CASSLIGGGPYNEQFF. The CDR3 coding sequence is TGTGCCAGCAGTTTAATCGGGGGGGGCCCCTACAATGAGCAGTTCTTC.